The subject of this entry is one T cell receptor (beta chain). Antigen: not known. This record belongs to a study of follicular helper T cells after annual influenza vaccination. Study-level findings and limits: ICOS+CD38+ cTfh clonality tracked population frequency, and its change tracked circulating plasmablast change.

The time point denotes: 2015-2016 season, pre-vaccination. V was trimmed by 1 base and J by 2 bases, leaving 6 bases between them. CDR1 is SGHKS, CDR2 YYEKEE, per germline (reference sequence). CDR3 length: 14 residues. The data were produced by immunoSEQ multiplex PCR, yet TCRdb's version contains in-frame clones alone and is incomplete. The data show 9,000 to 10,000 clones, about 90% seen once. The chain carries TRBV5-5 and TRBJ1-4; D not resolved. The TCR comes from an adult who received the influenza vaccine. The sample in question was CXCR5+ CD38- circulating T follicular helper cells from blood, obtained on the day of influenza vaccination. The subset here: circulating Tfh, non-naive CD4+CXCR5+PD-1+ (ICOS+CD38+ or ICOS-CD38-). The chain's CDR3 is CASSLSGTNEKLFF. CDR3 nucleotide sequence: TGTGCCAGCAGCTTGTCGGGGACTAATGAAAAACTGTTTTTT.